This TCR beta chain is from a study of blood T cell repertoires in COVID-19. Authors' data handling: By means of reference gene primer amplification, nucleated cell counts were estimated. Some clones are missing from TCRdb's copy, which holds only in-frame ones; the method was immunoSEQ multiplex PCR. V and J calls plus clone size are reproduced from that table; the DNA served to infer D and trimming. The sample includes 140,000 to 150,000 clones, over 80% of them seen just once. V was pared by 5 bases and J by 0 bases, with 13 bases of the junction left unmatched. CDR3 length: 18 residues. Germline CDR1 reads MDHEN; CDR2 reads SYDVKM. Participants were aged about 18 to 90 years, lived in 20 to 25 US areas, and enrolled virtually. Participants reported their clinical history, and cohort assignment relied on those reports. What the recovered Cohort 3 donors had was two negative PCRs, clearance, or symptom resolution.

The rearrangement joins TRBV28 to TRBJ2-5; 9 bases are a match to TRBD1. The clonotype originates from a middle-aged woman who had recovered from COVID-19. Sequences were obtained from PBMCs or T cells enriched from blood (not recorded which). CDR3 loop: CASSPPKGGQGHQETQYF. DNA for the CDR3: TGTGCCAGCAGTCCACCAAAGGGGGGACAGGGCCACCAAGAGACCCAGTACTTC. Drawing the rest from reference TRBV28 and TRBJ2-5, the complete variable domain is DVKVTQSSRYLVKRTGEKVFLECVQDMDHENMFWYRQDPGLGLRLIYFSYDVKMKEKGDIPEGYSVSREKKERFSLILESASTNQTSMYLCASSPPKGGQGHQETQYFGPGTRLLVL.